Below, 7 T cell receptor beta chains from the same sample are listed, as sequenced in a study of blood T cell repertoires in COVID-19. TCRdb's table, derived via immunoSEQ multiplex PCR, lists solely in-frame clones and lacks some. The sample yields about 300,000 clones, just under 90% seen once. The sequenced material came from peripheral blood. These receptors originate from a woman aged 25 to 39 with COVID-19, enrolled during active disease.

This rearrangement joins TRBV7-2 to TRBJ2-5, with a tentative D call TRBD2 (5 bases). The CDR3 runs to 15 residues. Germline CDR1 is SGHTA and CDR2 is FQGNSA. V was clipped by 2 bases and J by 4 bases, with 14 bases between them. The DNA of the CDR3 is TGTGCCAGCAGCTTACAAGGGCTAGAGGGAGAGACCCAGTACTTC. Translation gives CASSLQGLEGETQYF.

The J gene is TRBJ2-5, the V gene TRBV7-3; D is uncertain. V dropped 2 bases and J dropped 4 bases, with 8 bases sitting between them. The CDR3 covers 13 residues. The germline gives CDR1 SGHTA, CDR2 FQGTGA. This CDR3 is CASSLGQAETQYF. For the CDR3, the DNA is TGTGCCAGCAGCTTAGGGCAGGCAGAGACCCAGTACTTC.

This rearrangement joins TRBV4-3 to TRBJ2-7, with D possibly being TRBD1 (6 bases). The CDR3 contains 16 residues. With 0 bases removed from V and 2 bases from J, the gap between germline ends came to 14 bases. In germline, CDR1 is LGHNA, CDR2 YSLEER. The CDR3 sequence: CASSQDTQGSPYEQYF. The DNA for the CDR3 is TGCGCCAGCAGCCAAGATACCCAGGGGAGCCCCTACGAGCAGTACTTC.

V gene TRBV12-1 combines with J gene TRBJ2-3; the table's D call TRBD2 went unverified against the DNA. TRBV12-1 is given as a pseudogene. This CDR3 comprises 14 residues. CDR3 nucleotide sequence: TGTGCCAGCACCTCGGGGGTGTGGACAGATACGCAGTATTTT. It yields the protein CASTSGVWTDTQYF.

The chain has TRBV2 and TRBJ1-1; 7 bases are a match to TRBD1. Trimming cost V 10 bases and J 8 bases; bases outside gene matches: 13. The CDR3 length is 13 residues. Per the germline V gene, CDR1 is SNHLY and CDR2 is FYNNEI. CDR3 amino acids: CANHRGPGEEAFF. The CDR3 DNA sequence: TGTGCCAACCACAGGGGTCCAGGTGAGGAAGCTTTCTTT. Variable domain in full (rest from reference TRBV2 and TRBJ1-1): EPEVTQTPSHQVTQMGQEVILRCVPISNHLYFYWYRQILGQKVEFLVSFYNNEISEKSEIFDDQFSVERPDGSNFTLKIRSTKLEDSAMYFCANHRGPGEEAFFGQGTRLTVV.

The V call is TRBV28, the J call TRBJ1-2, with D hard to call. CDR1 and CDR2 (germline): MDHEN, SYDVKM. The CDR3 runs 11 residues. The V end lost 3 bases, the J end lost 12 bases, and 11 bases lay between the germline ends. The CDR3 region has the DNA TGTGCCAGCAGTTTGGGAGGGCGGGACACCTTC. Protein product: CASSLGGRDTF.

This clone has only a few counts. The chain has TRBV10-1 and TRBJ1-2, with TRBD1 matching 7 bases. After removal of 4 bases from V and 6 bases from J, the junction contained 11 bases not matched to a gene. CDR1 WNHNN and CDR2 SYGVQD come from the germline V gene (reference sequence). CDR3 length: 15 residues. The CDR3 loop reads CASSGEQGPANGYTF. For the CDR3, the DNA is TGCGCCAGCAGTGGAGAACAGGGGCCCGCAAATGGCTACACCTTC.